One TCR beta chain is described in this entry. Per the study methods: Estimates of nucleated cell counts were drawn from the amplification of reference gene primers. TCRdb's copy holds only in-frame clones and misses some; the assay was immunoSEQ multiplex PCR. V, J and clone size are those of that table, while D and trimming were read from the DNA. The sample has around 200,000 clones; 65% to 85% are singletons. The data derive from a study of blood T cell repertoires in COVID-19. Trimming left V 1 base short and J 5 bases short, with 15 bases between. There are 16 residues in the CDR3. CDR1 is SNHLY and CDR2 is FYNNEI in the germline V gene. Individuals drawn from under 30 US areas were roughly 18 to 95 years old.

Source material: PBMCs or T cells enriched from blood (not recorded which). The chain recombines TRBV2 with TRBJ1-5; a possible D gene is TRBD1 (5 bases). This TCR was sampled from a woman aged 30 to 39 who had recovered from COVID-19. CDR3 sequence: CASSEVAGSWDQPQHF. CDR3 nucleotide sequence: TGTGCCAGCAGTGAAGTGGCAGGGTCGTGGGATCAGCCCCAGCATTTT.